The 29 T cell receptor beta chains in this list originate from one sample, sequenced in a study of identical twins. Via MiXCR, TCRdb re-called the 5' RACE reads, giving one row per CDR3 protein. The table includes about 190,000 distinct CDR3 sequences, less than 20% detected once. Separately, the same data were catalogued under a study of T cells expressing NK-cell markers.

Sequencing was done on a sample of CD8+ T cells sorted from blood. These receptors came from a woman between 18 and 30 years old in good health.

This clonotype has just a few counts. This chain joins TRBV6-2 or TRBV6-3 and TRBJ2-7; 10 bases are shared with TRBD2. This CDR3 contains 14 residues. The germline CDR1 and CDR2 sequences are MNHEY and SVGEGT. V was pared by 2 bases and J by 3 bases, with 1 base of the junction left unmatched. Here the CDR3 reads CASSYLAGVYEQYF. The CDR3 coding sequence is TGTGCCAGCAGTTACCTAGCGGGGGTCTACGAGCAGTACTTC.

The genes are TRBV2 and TRBJ1-1; TRBD1 is a possible D gene (6 bases). This CDR3 spans 14 amino acids. The germline CDR1 and CDR2 sequences are SNHLY and FYNNEI. The ends were cut back, 3 bases at V and 6 bases at J, with 14 bases in the middle. CDR3 sequence reads: CASSDFRGEAEAFF. Written as DNA, the CDR3 is TGTGCCAGCAGTGATTTTAGGGGGGAGGCTGAAGCTTTCTTT.

The CDR3 loop is CASSQSAEDKNIQYF. CDR3 in DNA: TGCGCCAGCAGTCAATCGGCCGAGGACAAAAACATTCAGTACTTC. V is TRBV23-1 and J is TRBJ2-4; no reliable D call. TRBV23-1 is labeled an ORF, and its function is uncertain. This CDR3 contains 15 residues. The V and J ends lost 0 bases and 3 bases respectively, with 9 bases between them.

This clonotype was observed a few times. The chain is built from TRBV29-1 and TRBJ1-1, with D perhaps matching TRBD1 (5 bases). In germline, CDR1 is SQVTM, CDR2 ANQGSEA. CDR3 length equals 11 residues. Trimming stripped 6 bases from V and 6 bases from J, with 11 bases between. The CDR3 region has the DNA TGCAGCGTCACGGGAGGGGCTGAAGCTTTCTTT. Its protein product is CSVTGGAEAFF.

The chain has TRBV11-2 and TRBJ2-2; maybe TRBD1 (7 bases). This CDR3 spans 17 amino acids. V was shortened by 5 bases and J by 2 bases, with 18 bases between the two germline ends. From germline, CDR1 is SGHAT and CDR2 FQNNGV. CDR3 region: CASSGGTAGSNTGELFF. CDR3 nucleotide sequence: TGTGCCAGCAGCGGCGGGACAGCCGGAAGTAACACCGGGGAGCTGTTTTTT.

This chain joins TRBV29-1 and TRBJ1-1; 7 bases match TRBD1. The germline gives CDR1 SQVTM, CDR2 ANQGSEA. The CDR3 spans 12 residues. Unmatched junction bases numbered 5, after V lost 7 bases and J lost 3 bases. As DNA, the CDR3 is TGCAGCGCCCTGGACAGGTACACTGAAGCTTTCTTT. Residues: CSALDRYTEAFF. The full variable domain, completed using reference TRBV29-1 and TRBJ1-1, is SAVISQKPSRDICQRGTSLTIQCQVDSQVTMMFWYRQQPGQSLTLIATANQGSEATYESGFVIDKFPISRPNLTFSTLTVSNMSPEDSSIYLCSALDRYTEAFFGQGTRLTVV.

This clonotype appeared a few times. The CDR3 region has the DNA TGTGCCAGCAGTTTGATTTACTGGGAAGCTTTCTTT. Its translation: CASSLIYWEAFF. The V and J genes are TRBV2 and TRBJ1-1; D ambiguous. V was clipped by 5 bases and J by 8 bases, with 12 bases between them. Germline V lookup: CDR1 SNHLY, CDR2 FYNNEI. CDR3 length: 12 residues.

The chain has TRBV9 and TRBJ2-1; a possible D gene is TRBD1 (6 bases). V dropped 3 bases and J dropped 10 bases, with 11 bases sitting between them. This CDR3 contains 12 residues. The germline V gene encodes CDR1 SGDLS and CDR2 YYNGEE. CDR3 loop: CASSGTQGEQFF. CDR3 sequence (DNA): TGTGCCAGCAGCGGGACCCAGGGGGAGCAGTTCTTC.

As regards this clonotype: No conserved phenylalanine or tryptophan is present at the end of the CDR3, so a read error is the likely explanation. This CDR3 is CASSLHDEGIPTGELFS. The CDR3 nucleotides read TGTGCCAGCAGCCTCCATGATGAGGGGATCCCCACCGGGGAGCTGTTTTCT. V and J are TRBV11-1 and TRBJ2-2; the D call may be TRBD1 or TRBD2 (5 bases each). Germline-derived CDR1 and CDR2 are SGHAT and FQDESV (reference sequence). CDR3 length: 17 amino acids. V gave up 5 bases and J gave up 4 bases, with 20 bases separating them.

The rearrangement uses TRBV7-2 and TRBJ2-5; D not certain. Germline CDR1 and CDR2: SGHTA and FQGNSA. Trimming left V 5 bases short and J 10 bases short, with 11 bases between. This CDR3 comprises 11 residues. The CDR3 reads CASSPGSGQYF. Here the CDR3 DNA reads TGTGCCAGCAGCCCCGGTTCGGGCCAGTACTTC.

In this sample, this clonotype turned up many times. The chain has TRBV5-5 and TRBJ2-7; 7 bases map to TRBD2. Germline CDR1 and CDR2: SGHKS and YYEKEE (reference sequence). Trimming cost V 3 bases and J 1 base; bases outside gene matches: 1. This CDR3 comprises 13 residues. In DNA, the CDR3 is TGTGCCAGCAGCTCTAGCGGATCCTACGAGCAGTACTTC. Translated: CASSSSGSYEQYF.

This clonotype was recorded a few times. This chain joins TRBV6-2 or TRBV6-3 and TRBJ2-1; D is unclear. Germline V gene sequence: CDR1 MNHEY, CDR2 SVGEGT. V lost 3 bases to trimming and J lost 4 bases, with 10 bases between them. There are 14 residues in the CDR3. CDR3 sequence: CASSYLGLYNEQFF. CDR3 sequence (DNA): TGTGCCAGCAGTTATTTAGGGCTTTACAATGAGCAGTTCTTC.

The chain recombines TRBV28 with TRBJ2-7; D call uncertain. This CDR3 comprises 13 residues. Germline V gene data show CDR1 as MDHEN and CDR2 as SYDVKM. V was pared by 6 bases and J by 4 bases, with 13 bases between. The CDR3 loop reads CASRDLSTYEQYF. DNA of the CDR3: TGTGCCAGCAGGGATCTCAGCACGTACGAGCAGTACTTC.

This chain connects TRBV28 to TRBJ2-5, with TRBD2 identical over 11 bases. Germline CDR1 MDHEN, CDR2 SYDVKM. Trimming took 4 bases from V and 3 from J; bases not matched to a gene: 1. CDR3 length: 14 residues. Here the CDR3 reads CASSSGLAEETQYF. DNA of the CDR3: TGTGCCAGCAGTTCGGGACTAGCGGAAGAGACCCAGTACTTC.

The rearrangement joins TRBV10-2 to TRBJ2-3, with a tentative D call TRBD2 (6 bases). V dropped 3 bases and J dropped 1 base, with 11 bases sitting between them. The germline V gene has CDR1 WSHSY and CDR2 SAAADI. The CDR3 is made up of 15 amino acids. The CDR3 loop reads CASSDAVAGTDTQYF. CDR3 nucleotide sequence: TGCGCCAGCAGTGACGCGGTAGCGGGCACAGATACGCAGTATTTT.

V and J are TRBV27 and TRBJ2-7; 8 nucleotides align to TRBD2. V was clipped by 6 bases and J by 4 bases; unmatched bases: 11. Germline lookup yields CDR1 MNHEY and CDR2 SMNVEV (reference sequence). The CDR3 sequence is 15 residues long. The chain's CDR3 is CASSWGGGRLYEQYF. The CDR3 nucleotides are TGTGCCAGCAGCTGGGGCGGCGGGAGGCTTTACGAGCAGTACTTC.

This chain uses TRBV12-5 with TRBJ2-7, with 10 nucleotides matching TRBD1. CDR3 size: 15 residues. V lost 1 base to trimming and J lost 3 bases; unmatched junction nucleotides: 3. Germline V gene lookup returns CDR1 LGHNT and CDR2 FRNRAP. In DNA form, the CDR3 reads TGTGCTAGTGGTTTGGGTAGGACAGGGGGCTACGAGCAGTACTTC. Its protein product is CASGLGRTGGYEQYF.

The chain employs TRBV9 and TRBJ2-3; 8 nucleotides agree with TRBD2. The CDR3 covers 17 residues. The germline V gene encodes CDR1 SGDLS and CDR2 YYNGEE. The trim removed 0 bases at V and 2 bases at J, leaving 8 bases unmatched. The CDR3 reads CASSVGAGGRFTDTQYF. The CDR3 DNA reads TGTGCCAGCAGCGTAGGGGCGGGAGGCCGATTCACAGATACGCAGTATTTT.

The DNA of the CDR3 is TGCGCCAGCAGCGTGGACGGTGGTGGGGGCTATGAGCAGTTCTTC. Protein: CASSVDGGGGYEQFF. The chain is built from TRBV5-1 and TRBJ2-1, with TRBD1 as a possible D gene (6 bases). V dropped 4 bases and J dropped 8 bases, with 19 bases sitting between them. The CDR3 totals 15 residues. Germline values: CDR1 SGHRS, CDR2 YFSETQ.

This rearrangement joins TRBV20-1 to TRBJ2-2; D might be TRBD1 (5 bases). V gave up 1 base and J gave up 5 bases, with 5 bases separating them. The V gene's germline CDR1 is DFQATT and CDR2 SNEGSKA (reference sequence). This CDR3 region has 12 residues. CDR3 amino acids: CSARGTTGELFF. CDR3 bases: TGCAGTGCTAGAGGGACAACCGGGGAGCTGTTTTTT.

The table lists this clonotype with many counts. The V call is TRBV5-1, the J call TRBJ2-7, with a weak D call TRBD1 (6 bases). Between the trimmed V and J ends, which lost 5 bases and 3 bases, there was a span of 15 bases. CDR3 length equals 14 residues. Germline CDR1 and CDR2: SGHRS and YFSETQ. CDR3 sequence reads: CASRNLDRSYEQYF. CDR3 bases: TGCGCCAGCAGGAACCTCGACAGGAGCTACGAGCAGTACTTC.

This clonotype has just a few counts. This chain connects TRBV30 to TRBJ2-3, with 7 bases matching TRBD2. Per germline, CDR1 GTSNPN and CDR2 SVGIG (reference sequence). V was pared by 4 bases and J by 0 bases, with 16 bases of the junction left unmatched. The CDR3 loop spans 18 amino acids. The CDR3 DNA sequence: TGTGCCTGGAATTTCCCCTTCGCTAGCGGCCCTAGCACAGATACGCAGTATTTT. Protein sequence: CAWNFPFASGPSTDTQYF. The complete variable domain, with remaining parts taken from reference TRBV30 and TRBJ2-3, reads SQTIHQWPATLVQPVGSPLSLECTVEGTSNPNLYWYRQAAGRGLQLLFYSVGIGQISSEVPQNLSASRPQDRQFILSSKKLLLSDSGFYLCAWNFPFASGPSTDTQYFGPGTRLTVL.

This rearrangement joins TRBV10-2 to TRBJ2-1; D possibly corresponds to TRBD1 (5 bases). V shed 7 bases and J shed 2 bases, with 12 bases lying between them. The CDR3 covers 14 residues. In germline, CDR1 is WSHSY, CDR2 SAAADI. This CDR3 reads CASTHQGPYNEQFF. In DNA, the CDR3 is TGCGCCAGCACCCATCAGGGCCCCTACAATGAGCAGTTCTTC.

The rearrangement uses TRBV29-1 and TRBJ2-1; 14 nucleotides agree with TRBD2. CDR1 and CDR2 (germline): SQVTM, ANQGSEA. J gave up 7 bases and V 4 bases, and 3 bases lay outside the gene matches. The CDR3 length is 14 residues. The CDR3 DNA sequence: TGCAGCGTTGGAGGACTAGCGGGAGGAAATGAGCAGTTCTTC. It yields the protein CSVGGLAGGNEQFF.

The rearrangement uses TRBV4-1 and TRBJ2-3; D possibly corresponds to TRBD1 (5 bases). The germline V and J ends were trimmed by 1 base and 1 base, with 12 bases remaining between them. This CDR3 region has 16 residues. Germline assignment: CDR1 MGHRA and CDR2 YSYEKL. CDR3 sequence: CASSQGQTWGTDTQYF. CDR3 DNA: TGCGCCAGCAGCCAAGGACAGACGTGGGGCACAGATACGCAGTATTTT.

The genes are TRBV11-2 and TRBJ2-4; D remains ambiguous. Trimming shortened V by 4 bases and J by 7 bases, and 5 bases separated the two germline ends. The CDR3 covers 11 residues. Germline lookup yields CDR1 SGHAT and CDR2 FQNNGV. In nucleotides, the CDR3 is TGTGCCAGCAGCTCTCTGAACATTCAGTACTTC. Protein product: CASSSLNIQYF.

Only a few counts were recorded for this clonotype. CDR3 residues: CASSIRTSGIGEQFF. CDR3 bases: TGTGCCAGCAGCATCCGGACTAGCGGTATAGGGGAGCAGTTCTTC. The V call is TRBV9, the J call TRBJ2-1; TRBD2 agrees at 10 bases. This CDR3 is 15 amino acids long. V shed 4 bases and J 10 bases; nucleotides not matched to a gene: 11. Germline lookup yields CDR1 SGDLS and CDR2 YYNGEE.

The genes are TRBV30 and TRBJ2-7; no reliable D call. The germline V and J ends were trimmed by 7 bases and 3 bases, with 19 bases remaining between them. CDR3 length equals 14 residues. Germline V CDR1 and CDR2: GTSNPN, SVGIG (reference sequence). The CDR3 DNA sequence: TGTGCCTTCTCTACTCTAGTTGGCGTCTACGAGCAGTACTTC. Translating it yields CAFSTLVGVYEQYF.

The rearrangement links TRBV20-1 to TRBJ2-1, with 7 bases fitting TRBD2. CDR1 is DFQATT and CDR2 is SNEGSKA in the germline V gene (reference sequence). The length of the CDR3 is 16 residues. CDR3 coding DNA: TGCAGCTCCTGGGGCCGGGCTGCGGGAGCGAGTAATGAGCAGTTCTTC. This sequence encodes CSSWGRAAGASNEQFF.